This record looks at one T cell receptor (beta chain) sequence and its context. Its antigen is undetermined. This entry comes from a study of T cells in localized non-small cell lung cancer. The J segment lost 1 base and the V segment lost 5 bases, leaving 4 bases of the junction unmatched. The CDR3 totals 14 residues. Germline CDR1 reads SGHNT; CDR2 reads YENEEA. Profiled with immunoSEQ multiplex PCR; TCRdb holds only in-frame clones, not every one. This repertoire shows tens of thousands of clones, around nine tenths found once; its top ten account for more than 20%. Study-wide points: For the top 100 tumor clones, a median approximately 59 also appeared in adjacent lung. Multi-region tumor sequencing was not done, so intratumor heterogeneity could not be excluded. A raised T cell density in blood coincided with lengthier overall survival. Uninvolved adjacent lung showed the highest T cell clonality, exceeding tumor.

Sequences were derived from peripheral blood, sampled before any cancer treatment. The chain joins TRBV11-3 to TRBJ2-7; 8 positions match TRBD1. This receptor was taken from a woman aged 40-69 years with stage I squamous cell lung carcinoma. The CDR3, as DNA: TGTGCCAGCAGCCTCAGGGGGCTTTCCTACGAGCAGTACTTC. This sequence encodes CASSLRGLSYEQYF.